Below are 10 T cell receptor beta chains sequenced from a single sample in a study of T-cell reconstitution after alpha-beta-depleted transplantation in children (dated by TCRdb to 2016 to 2017). Preparation of the library involved PCR. TCRdb names Illumina HiSeq 2500 as the instrument used. To normalize quantification of the TCRbeta repertoire, the TCR libraries were built with molecular barcoding that relied on unique molecular identifiers. TCRdb trimmed the raw reads at Q25, called clones with MiXCR and kept productive beta chains. Here each entry gathers all rows of one CDR3 protein and keeps the most common genes and DNA. A total of 600,000 to 800,000 distinct CDR3 sequences appear in this sample, under 15% of them only once. Around 0.8% of the sample goes to the ten largest clones. In light of the paper, this sample's treatment or condition label describes: allogeneic hematopoietic cell transplantation with graft depleted of TCRalphabeta T cells and CD19 B cells.

The specimen comprised PBMCs, sampled before TCRalphabeta/CD19-depleted stem cell transplant. Receptor source: a girl aged 2 to 9 with congenital amegakaryocytic thrombocytopenia, due to receive a stem cell transplant.

The genes are TRBV4-1 and TRBJ1-4, with D perhaps matching TRBD1 (6 bases). The germline V gene encodes CDR1 MGHRA and CDR2 YSYEKL. The CDR3 runs 13 residues. V lost 3 bases and J lost 14, with 16 bases in between. CDR3 region: CASSQEGHPSLFF. CDR3 nucleotide sequence: TGCGCCAGCAGCCAGGAGGGACACCCGTCTCTGTTTTTT.

This clonotype was seen more than once but under ten times. The V gene is TRBV7-9, the J gene TRBJ2-2; D is unclear. Trimming removed 5 bases at V and 6 bases at J, with 10 bases between. The germline V gene has CDR1 SEHNR and CDR2 FQNEAQ (reference sequence). The CDR3 consists of 13 residues. The CDR3 DNA reads as TGTGCCAGCAGCCCACGTATCCCCGGGGAGCTGTTTTTT. It yields the protein CASSPRIPGELFF.

The chain recombines TRBV7-7 with TRBJ2-7; D not certain. The CDR3 loop spans 13 amino acids. V shed 5 bases and J shed 5 bases, with 13 bases lying between them. CDR1 SSHAT and CDR2 FNYEAQ come from the germline V gene (reference sequence). The CDR3 region is CASSASPEDEQYF. CDR3 bases: TGTGCCAGCAGCGCGAGTCCCGAGGACGAGCAGTACTTC.

This clonotype was seen repeatedly, ten times or more. The junction and the germline gene differ at one end; a read error may be behind it. The chain combines TRBV12-3 or TRBV12-4 with TRBJ2-7; 8 bases are shared with TRBD2. This CDR3 is 11 amino acids long. The CDR3 DNA is TGTGCCAGCAGTTTAGAAGCGGGAGTGGACTTC. Translating it yields CASSLEAGVDF.

This clonotype was found a few times. The rearrangement joins TRBV9 to TRBJ2-3; 9 bases match TRBD2. The CDR3 length is 16 residues. Trimming took 3 bases from V and 2 from J; bases not matched to a gene: 7. Germline values: CDR1 SGDLS, CDR2 YYNGEE. CDR3 loop: CASSDGTSRFTDTQYF. CDR3 sequence (DNA): TGTGCCAGCAGCGACGGGACTAGCAGATTCACAGATACGCAGTATTTT.

This chain uses TRBV20-1 with TRBJ2-1; 7 bases fit TRBD2. Germline trimming cut 6 bases from V and 7 bases from J; bases unmatched to any gene: 12. The germline V gene has CDR1 DFQATT and CDR2 SNEGSKA (reference sequence). CDR3 length equals 14 residues. For the CDR3, the DNA is TGCAGTGCGATAGAGAGCGGGATTGTAAATGAGCAGTTCTTC. Translation gives CSAIESGIVNEQFF.

The rearrangement links TRBV29-1 to TRBJ2-1; D could derive from TRBD1 or TRBD2 (5 bases each). The CDR3 consists of 13 residues. The V and J ends lost 7 bases and 2 bases respectively, with 12 bases between them. The germline gives CDR1 SQVTM, CDR2 ANQGSEA. The CDR3, as DNA: TGCAGCGACAGCTCGGGGCCCTACAATGAGCAGTTCTTC. This gives the protein CSDSSGPYNEQFF.

V is TRBV3-1 and J is TRBJ1-2, with a tentative D call TRBD1 (6 bases). This CDR3 contains 15 residues. With 3 bases removed from V and 0 bases from J, the gap between germline ends came to 11 bases. Germline CDR1 reads LGHDT; CDR2 reads YNNKEL (reference sequence). The CDR3 loop is CASSQWAGANYGYTF. DNA of the CDR3: TGTGCCAGCAGCCAGTGGGCAGGGGCTAACTATGGCTACACCTTC.

This clonotype was counted at least ten times. The genes are TRBV6-1 and TRBJ1-5; 8 bases are a match to TRBD1. This CDR3 spans 14 amino acids. With 4 bases clipped from V and 4 bases from J, the junction kept 3 bases outside the gene matches. Germline V lookup: CDR1 MNHNS, CDR2 SASEGT. The CDR3 coding sequence is TGTGCCAGCAGTGGACAGGGGCCGAATCAGCCCCAGCATTTT. The encoded protein is CASSGQGPNQPQHF.

This clonotype was found many times. The chain uses TRBV20-1 and TRBJ2-5; D may be TRBD2 (6 bases). The germline CDR1 and CDR2 sequences are DFQATT and SNEGSKA (reference sequence). The CDR3 is 15 residues long. V was trimmed by 0 bases and J by 1 base, leaving 12 bases between them. The CDR3 sequence: CSAREDSGVQETQYF. The CDR3 bases are TGCAGTGCTAGAGAGGATAGCGGAGTCCAAGAGACCCAGTACTTC.